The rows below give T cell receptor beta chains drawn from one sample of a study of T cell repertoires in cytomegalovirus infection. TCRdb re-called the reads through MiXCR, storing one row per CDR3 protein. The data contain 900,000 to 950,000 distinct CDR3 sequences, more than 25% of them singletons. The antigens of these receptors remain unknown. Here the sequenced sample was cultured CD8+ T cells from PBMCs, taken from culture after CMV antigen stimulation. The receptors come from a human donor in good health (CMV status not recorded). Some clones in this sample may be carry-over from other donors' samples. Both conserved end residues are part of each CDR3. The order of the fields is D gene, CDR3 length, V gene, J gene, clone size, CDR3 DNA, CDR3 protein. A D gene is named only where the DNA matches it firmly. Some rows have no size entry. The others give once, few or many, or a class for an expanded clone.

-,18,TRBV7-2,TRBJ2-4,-,TGTGCCAACAGTCCCCGCGAAGGGACAACAGTGACCAAAAACATTCAGTACTTC,CANSPREGTTVTKNIQYF
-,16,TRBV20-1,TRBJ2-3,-,TGCAGTGCTGGTCTAAGGCAACTCTCTAGCACAGATACGCAGTATTTT,CSAGLRQLSSTDTQYF
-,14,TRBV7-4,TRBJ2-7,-,TGTGCCAGCAGCTACCCAGGGCAGGGTGGCGAGCAGTACTTC,CASSYPGQGGEQYF
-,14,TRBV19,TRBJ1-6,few,TGTGCCAGTAGCCCGATACTGGGTAATTCACCCCTCCACTTT,CASSPILGNSPLHF
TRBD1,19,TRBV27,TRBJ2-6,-,TGTGCCAGCAGTTCAAGTAGGGACAGGGGGGGGTCTGGGGCCAACGTCCTGACTTTC,CASSSSRDRGGSGANVLTF
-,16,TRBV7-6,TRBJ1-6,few,TGTGCCAGCAGCTTAGGGAAGAAGGGGGATAATTCACCCCTCCACTTT,CASSLGKKGDNSPLHF
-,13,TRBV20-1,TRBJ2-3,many,TGCAGTGCTAGAGGAGGGGGGCCCGATACGCAGTATTTT,CSARGGGPDTQYF
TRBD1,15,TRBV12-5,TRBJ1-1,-,TGTGCTAGTGGTTTGGGGACAGGGGTAATCACTGAAGCTTTCTTT,CASGLGTGVITEAFF
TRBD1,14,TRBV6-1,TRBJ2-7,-,TGTGCCAGCAGGTCTAGGACAGGCCCCTACGAGCAGTACTTC,CASRSRTGPYEQYF
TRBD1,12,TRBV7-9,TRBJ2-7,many,TGTGCCAGCAGCGGGACAGGCTACGAGCAGTACTTC,CASSGTGYEQYF
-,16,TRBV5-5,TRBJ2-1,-,TGTGCCAGCAGCTCTGCAAGGGGAGAACCCTACAATGAGCAGTTCTTC,CASSSARGEPYNEQFF
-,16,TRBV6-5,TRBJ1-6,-,TGTGCCAGCAGAATCCGCCTCAGGGAGCTTAATTCACCCCTCCACTTT,CASRIRLRELNSPLHF
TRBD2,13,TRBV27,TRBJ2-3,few,TGTGCCAGCATCGGGGGGGCGGCAGATACGCAGTATTTT,CASIGGAADTQYF
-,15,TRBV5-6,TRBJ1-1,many,TGTGCCAGCAGATGGGGGGTCCTAGGGAACACTGAAGCTTTCTTT,CASRWGVLGNTEAFF
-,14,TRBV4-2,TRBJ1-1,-,TGTGCCAGCAGGACGACGGGAGGGGGTGATGAAGCTTTCTTT,CASRTTGGGDEAFF
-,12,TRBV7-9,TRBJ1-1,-,TGTGCCAGCAGCTTCCTTCCCGCTGAAGCTTTCTTT,CASSFLPAEAFF
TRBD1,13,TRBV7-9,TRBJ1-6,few,TGTGCCAGCAGCTTAGACAGGGGAGCACCCCTCCACTTT,CASSLDRGAPLHF
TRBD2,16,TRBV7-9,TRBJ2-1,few,TGTGCCAGCAGCTTACTTGGACTAGCGGACACCAATGAGCAGTTCTTC,CASSLLGLADTNEQFF
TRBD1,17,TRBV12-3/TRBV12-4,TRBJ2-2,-,TGTGCCAGCAGTTTTTTTTTGGGACAGGGAAACACCGGGGAGCTGTTTTTT,CASSFFLGQGNTGELFF
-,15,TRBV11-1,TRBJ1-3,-,TGTGCCAGCAGCTCGACAGACGACTCTGGAAACACCATATATTTT,CASSSTDDSGNTIYF
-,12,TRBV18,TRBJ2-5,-,TGTGCCAGCTCACCAGAAGAAGAGACCCAGTACTTC,CASSPEEETQYF
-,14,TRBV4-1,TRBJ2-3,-,TGCGCCAGCAGCCCCCACGACAACACAGATACGCAGTATTTT,CASSPHDNTDTQYF
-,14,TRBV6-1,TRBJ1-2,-,TGTGCCAGCAGTGAAAGAATTCTGAGCTATGGCTACACCTTC,CASSERILSYGYTF
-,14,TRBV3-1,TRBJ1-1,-,TGTGCCAGCAGCCAAGATCGCAGGGACCCTGAAGCTTTCTTT,CASSQDRRDPEAFF
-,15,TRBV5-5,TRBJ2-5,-,TGTGCCAGCAGCTCCTGGGACAAAGAGGTAGAGACCCAGTACTTC,CASSSWDKEVETQYF
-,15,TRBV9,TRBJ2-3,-,TGTGCCAACAGCGTAGGGGGGGCCTCGGCAGATACGCAGTATTTT,CANSVGGASADTQYF
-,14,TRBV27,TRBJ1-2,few,TGTGCCAGCAGTTCTGTGGCGGGGGACTATGGCTACACCTTC,CASSSVAGDYGYTF
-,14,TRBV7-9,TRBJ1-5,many,TGTGCCAGCAGCCTAGACGGTAGCAATCAGCCCCAGCATTTT,CASSLDGSNQPQHF
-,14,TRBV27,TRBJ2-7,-,TGTGCCAGCAGTCCCGGGACACAGAACTACGAGCAGTACTTC,CASSPGTQNYEQYF
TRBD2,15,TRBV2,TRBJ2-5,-,TGTGCCAGCAGTGAAGCCGGACTAGGGAAAGAGACCCAGTACTTC,CASSEAGLGKETQYF
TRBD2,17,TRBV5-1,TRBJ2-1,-,TGCGCCAGCAGCTTGGACCCGGGGGGGCGCCCATACAATGAGCAGTTCTTC,CASSLDPGGRPYNEQFF
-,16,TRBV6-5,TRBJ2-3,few,TGTGCCAGCAGTTTAACTGCGTCGGGGGTCACAGATACGCAGTATTTT,CASSLTASGVTDTQYF
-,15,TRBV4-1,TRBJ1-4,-,TGCGCCAGCAGCCAAGAGCCGGGTCCTAATGAAAAACTGTTTTTT,CASSQEPGPNEKLFF
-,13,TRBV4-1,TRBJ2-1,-,TGCGCCAGCAGCCAGCCCCTCTATGGAGAGCAGTTCTTC,CASSQPLYGEQFF
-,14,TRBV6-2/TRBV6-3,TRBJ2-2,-,TGTGTCAGCAGTTACACTGGGCGGACCGGGGAGCTGTTTTTT,CVSSYTGRTGELFF
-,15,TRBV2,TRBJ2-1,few,TGTGCCAGCAGTGAAGCAAGAAGCCACTACAATGAGCAGTTCTTC,CASSEARSHYNEQFF
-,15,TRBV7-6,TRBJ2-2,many,TGTGCCAGCAGCTCAGGGGGGGGCTGGACCGGGGAGCTGTTTTTT,CASSSGGGWTGELFF
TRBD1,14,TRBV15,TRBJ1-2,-,TGTGCCACCAGCAGAGATCTAGGGGGCAGAGGCTACACCTTC,CATSRDLGGRGYTF
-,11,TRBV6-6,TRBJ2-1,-,TGTGCCAGCAGGACTGGGAGGGAGCAGTTCTTC,CASRTGREQFF
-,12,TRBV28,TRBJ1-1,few,TGTGCCAGCCAGGAGGGGGGGGCTGAAGCTTTCTTT,CASQEGGAEAFF
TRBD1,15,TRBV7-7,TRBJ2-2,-,TGTGCTAGCAGCTGGGGACAGGCCTACACCGGGGAGCTGTTTTTT,CASSWGQAYTGELFF
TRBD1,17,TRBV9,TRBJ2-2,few,TGTGCCAGCAGCGTAGGCGACAGGGGTCTTTGGGGCGGGGAGCTGTTTTTT,CASSVGDRGLWGGELFF
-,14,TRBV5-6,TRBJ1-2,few,TGTGCCAGCAGCTTAATCGGCGGCTTCTATGGCTACACCTTC,CASSLIGGFYGYTF
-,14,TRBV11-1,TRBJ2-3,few,TGTGCCAGCAGCCGGAGAGGACAGACAGATACGCAGTATTTT,CASSRRGQTDTQYF
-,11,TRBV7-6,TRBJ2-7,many,TGTGCCAGCAGCTTAGATGGGGAGCAGTACTTC,CASSLDGEQYF
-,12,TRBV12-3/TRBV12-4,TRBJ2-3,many,TGTGCCAGCAGTACGGACCAAGATACGCAGTATTTT,CASSTDQDTQYF
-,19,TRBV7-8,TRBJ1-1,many,TGTGCCAGCAGCTTAGATCCGGGGGTTTCGTTGCGGGGTGACACTGAAGCTTTCTTT,CASSLDPGVSLRGDTEAFF
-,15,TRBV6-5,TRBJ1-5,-,TGTGCCAGCAGTTACTCAGCGGGCGTCGGACAGCCCCAGCATTTT,CASSYSAGVGQPQHF